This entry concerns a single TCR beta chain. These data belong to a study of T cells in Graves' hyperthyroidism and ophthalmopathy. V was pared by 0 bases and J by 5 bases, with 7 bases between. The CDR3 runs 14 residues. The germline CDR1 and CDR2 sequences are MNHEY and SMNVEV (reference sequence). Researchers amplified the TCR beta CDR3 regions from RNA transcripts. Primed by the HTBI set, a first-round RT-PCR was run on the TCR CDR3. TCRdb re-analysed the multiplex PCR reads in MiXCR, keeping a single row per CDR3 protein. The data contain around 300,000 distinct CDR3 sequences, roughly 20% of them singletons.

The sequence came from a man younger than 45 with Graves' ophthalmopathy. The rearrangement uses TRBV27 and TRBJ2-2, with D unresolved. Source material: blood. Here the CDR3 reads CASSLSPSTGELFF. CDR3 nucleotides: TGTGCCAGCAGTTTATCCCCGAGTACCGGGGAGCTGTTTTTT.